This T cell receptor beta chain is drawn from a study of blood T cell repertoires in COVID-19. Study at large: Acute and convalescent COVID-19 specimens originated in the United States, Italy and Spain.

Germline V lookup: CDR1 SNHLY, CDR2 FYNNEI. This CDR3 region has 13 residues. V shed 5 bases and J shed 4 bases, with 12 bases lying between them. Here immunoSEQ multiplex PCR was the method, and the copy in TCRdb shows in-frame clones only, minus some. This sample has about 49,000 clones, with more than 90% found just once. The sample comprised peripheral blood. This TCR derives from a human donor in a cohort sampled during active COVID-19. V is TRBV2 and J is TRBJ2-7, with no clear D. The CDR3 coding sequence is TGTGCCAGCAGTCAAAGTCGGTTTTACGAGCAGTACGTC. Its protein product is CASSQSRFYEQYV.